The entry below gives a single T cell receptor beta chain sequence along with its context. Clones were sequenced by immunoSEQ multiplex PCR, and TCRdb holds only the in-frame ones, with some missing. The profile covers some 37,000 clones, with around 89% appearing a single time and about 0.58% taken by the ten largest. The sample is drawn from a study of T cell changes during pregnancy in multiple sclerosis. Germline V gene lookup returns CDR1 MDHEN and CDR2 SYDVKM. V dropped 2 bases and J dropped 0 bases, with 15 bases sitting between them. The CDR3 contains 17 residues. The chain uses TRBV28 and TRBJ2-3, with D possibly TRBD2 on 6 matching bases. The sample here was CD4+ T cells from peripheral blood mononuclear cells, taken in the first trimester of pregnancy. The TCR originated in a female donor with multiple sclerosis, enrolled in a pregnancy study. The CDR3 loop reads CASSLAGRPSSTDTQYF. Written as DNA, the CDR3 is TGTGCCAGCAGTTTAGCGGGGCGACCTTCTAGCACAGATACGCAGTATTTT. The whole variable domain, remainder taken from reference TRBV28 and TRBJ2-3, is DVKVTQSSRYLVKRTGEKVFLECVQDMDHENMFWYRQDPGLGLRLIYFSYDVKMKEKGDIPEGYSVSREKKERFSLILESASTNQTSMYLCASSLAGRPSSTDTQYFGPGTRLTVL.